This is a list of T cell receptor beta chains from one sample in a study of cytomegalovirus exposure and HLA in healthy donors. Profiling relied on immunoSEQ multiplex PCR, and the TCRdb table lists in-frame clones only, not all of them. The data hold around 140,000 clones, with over 75% observed a single time. Sequencing input: PBMCs. These receptors were collected from a man aged 50 or older in good health and CMV-seronegative. CDR3s include the opening cysteine and the closing phenylalanine or tryptophan. Each record gives: V gene, D gene, J gene, clone size, CDR3 DNA, CDR3 protein. A D gene is named only where the DNA matches it firmly. Not all rows give a size; the values are once, few, many and, for expanded clones, a class.

>TRBV7-3|.|TRBJ2-7|.
TGTGCCAGCAGCTTAACGTCAACGAAGGGATCGGGAGAAGTCTACGAGCAGTACTTC
CASSLTSTKGSGEVYEQYF
>TRBV6-1|.|TRBJ2-1|.
TGTGCCAGCAGCTCAACGAGAGGGCTGGATGAGCAGTTCTTC
CASSSTRGLDEQFF
>TRBV6-6|TRBD1|TRBJ2-7|.
TGTGCCAGCAGCGCGGGTGACAGGGGGCGCGAAAAGCAGTACTTC
CASSAGDRGREKQYF
>TRBV7-8|TRBD1|TRBJ2-7|once
TGTGCCAGCAGCTTAGGGCGAAGGACAGGGACCTACGAGCAGTACTTC
CASSLGRRTGTYEQYF
>TRBV30|.|TRBJ2-7|.
TGTGCCTGGAGCGGTACCGTCTCCTACGAGCAGTACTTC
CAWSGTVSYEQYF
>TRBV6-4|TRBD2|TRBJ2-1|.
TGTGCCAGCAGTGACGGCAGCGGGGGGTCCTCCTACAATGAGCAGTTCTTC
CASSDGSGGSSYNEQFF
>TRBV19|.|TRBJ2-7|.
TGTGCCAGTAGTATAGATGCCGGGACAAGCTCCTACGAGCAGTACTTC
CASSIDAGTSSYEQYF
>TRBV2|.|TRBJ1-2|.
TGTGCCAGCAGTGAAACTCGGGGAGCGACTAACTATGGCTACACCTTC
CASSETRGATNYGYTF
>TRBV7-2|.|TRBJ1-2|.
TGTGCCAGCACCACCGGGGGTGGGGGGATCCTAGCTAACTATGGCTACACCTTC
CASTTGGGGILANYGYTF
>TRBV9|TRBD1|TRBJ1-5|few
TGTGCCAGCAGCCAGGGACAGGGGGCGGATGGGCCCCAGCATTTT
CASSQGQGADGPQHF
>TRBV30|.|TRBJ1-5|.
TGTGCCTGGAGAGGCGGAAATAGCAATCAGCCCCAGCATTTT
CAWRGGNSNQPQHF
>TRBV11-2|TRBD1|TRBJ2-7|.
TGTGCCGTACGGAAGGGGGCGACCTACGAGCAGTACTTC
CAVRKGATYEQYF
>TRBV7-3|.|TRBJ2-6|.
TGTGCCAGCAGCTTACAACCCGGGGGCTCTGGGGCCAACGTCCTGACTTTC
CASSLQPGGSGANVLTF
>TRBV9|TRBD2|TRBJ2-3|once
TGTGCCAGCAGCGTAGGACTAGCGGAGTCCACAGATACGCAGTATTTT
CASSVGLAESTDTQYF
>TRBV7-6|TRBD2|TRBJ2-2|.
TGTGCCAGCAGCCCTGGGTCTAGCGGGGGGACGAACACCGGGGAGCTGTTTTTT
CASSPGSSGGTNTGELFF
>TRBV6-5|.|TRBJ1-2|.
TGTGCCAGCAGTCCCCGTGGAGCTCGCTATGGCTACACCTTC
CASSPRGARYGYTF
>TRBV28|.|TRBJ1-5|.
TGTGCCAGCCACAGCGGGGTATTTTATCAGCCCCAGCATTTT
CASHSGVFYQPQHF
>TRBV7-9|.|TRBJ1-4|.
TGTGCCAGCAGCCCGGGAGTGGACAATGAAAAACTGTTTTTT
CASSPGVDNEKLFF
>TRBV9|TRBD1|TRBJ1-1|.
TGTGCCAGCAGCGGATCACCAGGGGGCGGGAGCACTGAAGCTTTCTTT
CASSGSPGGGSTEAFF
>TRBV5-1|.|TRBJ2-2|.
TGCGCCAGCAGCTTGGGCCTCGGACTTTCGAACACCGGGGAGCTGTTTTTT
CASSLGLGLSNTGELFF
>TRBV2|.|TRBJ1-5|.
TGTGCCAGCAAGAGGGCTTCGGAGCCCCAGCATTTT
CASKRASEPQHF
>TRBV7-7|.|TRBJ1-5|.
TGTGCCAGCAGCGAACGTAGGCCCCAGCATTTT
CASSERRPQHF
>TRBV6-1|.|TRBJ2-7|.
TGTGCCAGCAGTGGGAGGACAGCCACGACCAACTACGAGCAGTACTTC
CASSGRTATTNYEQYF
>TRBV4-1|.|TRBJ1-3|few
TGCGCCAGCAGCCAAGACCACTCTTTGGGGGGAACTGGAAACACCATATATTTT
CASSQDHSLGGTGNTIYF
>TRBV19|.|TRBJ2-1|.
TGTGCCAGTAGTAGAGCCCTCTACAATGAGCAGTTCTTC
CASSRALYNEQFF
>TRBV11-3|TRBD2|TRBJ2-1|.
TGTGCCAGCAGCTTAGATCCGGGAGGACGAGGTGAGCAGTTCTTC
CASSLDPGGRGEQFF
>TRBV6-1|TRBD1|TRBJ1-1|.
TGTGCCAGCAGTGAACGAGGGGGCGAAAGCACTTTCTTT
CASSERGGESTFF
>TRBV6-1|.|TRBJ2-5|.
TGTGCCAGCAGTGAACAGCCGACAGCACAAGAGACCCAGTACTTC
CASSEQPTAQETQYF
>TRBV14|.|TRBJ1-1|.
TGTGCCAGCAGCAGGGGTCAGAACACTGAAGCTTTCTTT
CASSRGQNTEAFF
>TRBV5-1|.|TRBJ2-5|.
TGCGCCAGCAGCATCGGAGTACAGGGCGGTGAGACCCAGTACTTC
CASSIGVQGGETQYF
>TRBV19|.|TRBJ1-5|once
TGTGCCAGTAGAGACGGGTCAAATGTCAATCAGCCCCAGCATTTT
CASRDGSNVNQPQHF
>TRBV5-1|.|TRBJ2-1|.
TGCGCCAGCAGCTTGGGACAGGTTTTCTACAATGAGCAGTTCTTC
CASSLGQVFYNEQFF
>TRBV28|.|TRBJ1-4|.
TGTGCCAGCAGTCCAGCCGGGGTTTTGGTAGCTAATGAAAAACTGTTTTTT
CASSPAGVLVANEKLFF
>TRBV27|.|TRBJ1-4|.
TGTGCCAGCAGTTTAAACCGAGCCAAGGAAAAACTGTTTTTT
CASSLNRAKEKLFF
>TRBV18|TRBD1|TRBJ1-3|few
TGTGCCAGCTCACCACCGGGACAGGGTTTAGCTGGAAACACCATATATTTT
CASSPPGQGLAGNTIYF
>TRBV19|.|TRBJ2-7|.
TGTGCCAGTAGTGTACTAACAGGGAATCGTCCCTACGAGCAGTACTTC
CASSVLTGNRPYEQYF
>TRBV28|.|TRBJ1-2|.
TGTGCCAGCAGCCGACTTAGGTCATGGGGCTACACCTTC
CASSRLRSWGYTF
>TRBV5-5|.|TRBJ1-4|few
TGTGCCAGCAGCTTGGTTCGGCCAGGGGTCGGAGAAAAACTGTTTTTT
CASSLVRPGVGEKLFF
>TRBV4-1|.|TRBJ1-1|few
TGCGCCAGCAGCCAGGCCCCGACAAGCCTTGAAGCTTTCTTT
CASSQAPTSLEAFF
>TRBV2|TRBD2|TRBJ2-1|.
TGTGCCAGCAGTGTGGGGGGGAGCTCCTACAATGAGCAGTTCTTC
CASSVGGSSYNEQFF
>TRBV16|.|TRBJ1-5|once
TGTGCCAGCAGCCCAGACTGGAGCAATCAGCCCCAGCATTTT
CASSPDWSNQPQHF
>TRBV30|TRBD1|TRBJ2-7|.
TGTGCCTGGAGTGTCCAGGGGGCCAACGAGCAGTACTTC
CAWSVQGANEQYF
>TRBV5-1|.|TRBJ1-1|.
TGCGCCAGCAGCTTGGATCGGGGGAGCACTGAAGCTTTCTTT
CASSLDRGSTEAFF
>TRBV7-9|.|TRBJ1-4|.
TGTGCCAGCAGTTCCCTCCGGGAGAACGAAAAACTGTTTTTT
CASSSLRENEKLFF
>TRBV11-3|.|TRBJ1-2|.
TGTGCCAGCAGCTTAGATTTATCGGCTGGCAGGCTGAAGGGCTACACCTTC
CASSLDLSAGRLKGYTF
>TRBV11-3|.|TRBJ2-7|.
TGTGCCAGCAGCTTAGATATGAGGGCCGAGCAGTACTTC
CASSLDMRAEQYF
>TRBV19|.|TRBJ1-2|.
TGTGCCAGTAGTAACCGAGGAGGCCCTAACTATGGCTACACCTTC
CASSNRGGPNYGYTF
>TRBV5-1|.|TRBJ2-3|.
TGCGCCAGCAGCCCGGGGACTAGCACAGATACGCAGTATTTT
CASSPGTSTDTQYF
>TRBV7-9|.|TRBJ1-5|few
TGTGCCAGCAGCTTAGAAGGGGATAGCAATCAGCCCCAGCATTTT
CASSLEGDSNQPQHF
>TRBV30|.|TRBJ1-1|few
TGTGCCTGGAGTGTAGATCTACGGGAAGCTTTCTTT
CAWSVDLREAFF
>TRBV15|TRBD1|TRBJ1-4|few
TGTGCCACCAGCAGAGCAGCGACAGGGGCCCATAATGAAAAACTGTTTTTT
CATSRAATGAHNEKLFF
>TRBV2|TRBD2|TRBJ2-3|.
TGTGCCAGCAGTCTAGCGGGAGGGCTCACAGATACGCAGTATTTT
CASSLAGGLTDTQYF
>TRBV30|TRBD1|TRBJ1-1|few
TGTGCCTGGAACGACAGGGTGGGCACTGAAGCTTTCTTT
CAWNDRVGTEAFF